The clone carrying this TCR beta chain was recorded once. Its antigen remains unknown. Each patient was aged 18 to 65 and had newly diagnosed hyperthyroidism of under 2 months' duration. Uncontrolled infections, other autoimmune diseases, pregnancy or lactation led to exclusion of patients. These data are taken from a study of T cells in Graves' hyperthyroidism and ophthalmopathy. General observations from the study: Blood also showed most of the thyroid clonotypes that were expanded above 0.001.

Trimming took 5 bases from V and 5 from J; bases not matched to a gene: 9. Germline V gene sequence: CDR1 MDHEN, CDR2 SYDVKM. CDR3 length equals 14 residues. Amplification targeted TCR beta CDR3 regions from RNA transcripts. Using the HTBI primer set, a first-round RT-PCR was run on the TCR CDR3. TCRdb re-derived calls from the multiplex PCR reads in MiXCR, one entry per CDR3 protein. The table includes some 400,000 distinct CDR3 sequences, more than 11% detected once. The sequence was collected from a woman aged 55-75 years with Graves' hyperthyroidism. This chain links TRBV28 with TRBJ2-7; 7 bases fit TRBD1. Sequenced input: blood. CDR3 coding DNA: TGTGCCAGCAGTCCCCTAGAAGGGGGCGACGAGCAGTACTTC. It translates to CASSPLEGGDEQYF.